The 14 T cell receptor beta chains listed next were all sequenced from one sample in a study of T cell responses to AZD1222 COVID-19 vaccine. Generated by immunoSEQ multiplex PCR, the TCRdb table keeps only in-frame clones and is missing some. Here the sample spans some 120,000 clones, around 93% being singletons. The sequences come from peripheral blood, collected on day 0 of AZD1222 vaccination. All receptors derive from an adult in good health.

The V call is TRBV12-3 or TRBV12-4, the J call TRBJ2-7; D is perhaps TRBD2 (6 bases). Between the trimmed V and J ends, which lost 11 bases and 2 bases, there was a span of 16 bases. The CDR3 has 13 residues. The CDR3 DNA follows: TGTGCCTCGGCAGCTAGCGCGACCTACGAGCAGTACTTC. Its protein is CASAASATYEQYF.

This rearrangement joins TRBV7-9 to TRBJ1-5; D is uncertain. The length of the CDR3 is 14 residues. From germline, CDR1 is SEHNR and CDR2 FQNEAQ (reference sequence). Deletions cut 0 bases from V and 0 bases from J, with 3 bases between. The CDR3 spells CASSLAGSNQPQHF. The CDR3 coding sequence is TGTGCCAGCAGCTTAGCCGGTAGCAATCAGCCCCAGCATTTT.

V is TRBV14 and J is TRBJ2-3, with D perhaps assigned TRBD1 or TRBD2 (5 bases each). V lost 0 bases and J 6 bases, leaving 22 bases between the germline ends. The CDR3 covers 18 residues. Germline assignment: CDR1 SGHDN and CDR2 FVKESK. The CDR3 DNA reads as TGTGCCAGCAGCCAAGATGGTAGCAGGGCGGGTAACGTGGATACGCAGTATTTT. Translated, it gives CASSQDGSRAGNVDTQYF.

This clone has only one observation. V gene TRBV6-6 combines with J gene TRBJ1-1; no reliable D call. The V end was cut by 6 bases, the J end by 1 base, with 9 bases between. This CDR3 is built from 13 residues. Germline V lookup: CDR1 MNHNY, CDR2 SVGAGI (reference sequence). CDR3 in DNA: TGTGCCAGCAGCCTTACCTGGAACACTGAAGCTTTCTTT. It is translated as CASSLTWNTEAFF.

J is TRBJ2-1 and V is TRBV7-3, with 7 bases aligning to TRBD2. J lost 6 bases, V lost 5 bases, and 10 bases had no gene match. Germline V gene lookup returns CDR1 SGHTA and CDR2 FQGTGA. The CDR3 consists of 15 residues. The CDR3 DNA follows: TGTGCCAGCAGCCCCCCGGGCGGGAGTGGCAATGAGCAGTTCTTC. It codes for CASSPPGGSGNEQFF.

The chain combines TRBV5-6 with TRBJ2-7, with D tentatively TRBD1 (5 bases). Germline V CDR1 and CDR2: SGHDT, YYEEEE. CDR3 length: 14 residues. The ends were cut back, 0 bases at V and 7 bases at J, with 14 bases in the middle. The DNA for the CDR3 is TGTGCCAGCAGCTTGGTGGCAGGGCCGCAGGAGCAGTACTTC. This codes for CASSLVAGPQEQYF.

V gene TRBV5-1 combines with J gene TRBJ2-2; 11 bases agree with TRBD2. The CDR3 extends over 16 amino acids. Germline trimming cut 6 bases from V and 1 base from J; bases unmatched to any gene: 5. Germline V gene lookup returns CDR1 SGHRS and CDR2 YFSETQ. The CDR3 DNA reads TGCGCCAGCAACCCGGGGACTAGCGGGAACACCGGGGAGCTGTTTTTT. Its translation: CASNPGTSGNTGELFF. Using reference TRBV5-1 and TRBJ2-2 for the parts outside the CDR3, the full variable domain is KAGVTQTPRYLIKTRGQQVTLSCSPISGHRSVSWYQQTPGQGLQFLFEYFSETQRNKGNFPGRFSGRQFSNSRSEMNVSTLELGDSALYLCASNPGTSGNTGELFFGEGSRLTVL.

V and J are TRBV30 and TRBJ1-6, with a possible D match to TRBD1 (6 bases). V was clipped by 2 bases and J by 7 bases, with 9 bases between them. CDR3 size: 13 residues. Germline V gene lookup returns CDR1 GTSNPN and CDR2 SVGIG (reference sequence). CDR3 coding DNA: TGTGCCTGGAGTTCAGGGGTAAATTCACCCCTCCACTTT. This translates into CAWSSGVNSPLHF.

This chain uses TRBV6-6 with TRBJ2-7; D gene uncertain. Per the germline V gene, CDR1 is MNHNY and CDR2 is SVGAGI (reference sequence). The V gene lost 0 bases and the J gene lost 3 bases, with 12 bases spanning the gap. The length of the CDR3 is 15 residues. CDR3 protein: CASSYSARYLYEQYF. CDR3 nucleotide sequence: TGTGCCAGCAGTTACTCGGCGCGGTACCTCTACGAGCAGTACTTC.

This chain links TRBV27 with TRBJ2-1, with a weak D call TRBD2 (5 bases). The V end lost 6 bases, the J end lost 1 base, and 13 bases lay between the germline ends. The CDR3 has 15 residues. Germline CDR1 is MNHEY and CDR2 is SMNVEV (reference sequence). The CDR3 coding sequence is TGTGCCAGCAGCCTAAATGAGGGATCCTACAATGAGCAGTTCTTC. Protein: CASSLNEGSYNEQFF.

This chain connects TRBV5-4 to TRBJ1-2; no clear D gene. CDR1 is SGHNT and CDR2 is YYREEE in the germline V gene (reference sequence). CDR3 length: 14 residues. The germline V and J ends were trimmed by 0 bases and 1 base, with 7 bases remaining between them. CDR3 region: CASSLGGVNYGYTF. DNA for the CDR3: TGTGCCAGCAGCTTGGGCGGGGTTAACTATGGCTACACCTTC. Looking up the rest from reference TRBV5-4 and TRBJ1-2 gives the full variable domain: ETGVTQSPTHLIKTRGQQVTLRCSSQSGHNTVSWYQQALGQGPQFIFQYYREEENGRGNFPPRFSGLQFPNYSSELNVNALELDDSALYLCASSLGGVNYGYTFGSGTRLTVV.

The V call is TRBV5-1, the J call TRBJ2-1; D is undetermined. Germline lookup yields CDR1 SGHRS and CDR2 YFSETQ. This CDR3 is built from 13 residues. The V end was cut by 1 base, the J end by 9 bases, with 11 bases between. The DNA for the CDR3 is TGCGCCAGCAGCTTGTCTGGCGGCATTGAGCAGTTCTTC. As protein: CASSLSGGIEQFF.

This clone was recorded only once. The V call is TRBV2, the J call TRBJ1-4, with 10 bases aligning to TRBD1. CDR1 is SNHLY and CDR2 is FYNNEI in the germline V gene. Unmatched junction bases numbered 2, after V lost 4 bases and J lost 3 bases. CDR3 size: 15 residues. The CDR3 region is CASSGQGAANEKLFF. The CDR3 DNA reads as TGTGCCAGCAGTGGACAGGGGGCGGCTAATGAAAAACTGTTTTTT. Complete variable domain (other parts from reference TRBV2 and TRBJ1-4): EPEVTQTPSHQVTQMGQEVILRCVPISNHLYFYWYRQILGQKVEFLVSFYNNEISEKSEIFDDQFSVERPDGSNFTLKIRSTKLEDSAMYFCASSGQGAANEKLFFGSGTQLSVL.

The chain has TRBV4-2 and TRBJ1-2; D is unclear. V was clipped by 0 bases and J by 5 bases, with 19 bases between them. The CDR3 runs to 17 residues. Germline V gene lookup returns CDR1 LGHNA and CDR2 YNFKEQ. DNA for the CDR3: TGTGCCAGCAGCCAAGATAACCGGATTAGGGAGCTATATGGCTACACCTTC. This codes for CASSQDNRIRELYGYTF.